This T cell receptor beta chain was observed in a study of early T cells in non-severe SARS-CoV-2 infection. As for the study in general: The authors sequenced bulk RNA from unsorted whole blood, leaving chains unpaired.

cDNA molecules, individually, were tagged with unique molecular identifiers. TCRdb passed the 5' RACE reads through MiXCR, listing each CDR3 protein once. The repertoire includes tens of thousands of distinct CDR3 sequences, about 12% of them detected once, and 4.8% sits in the top ten. Study-level results: A preference for anti-spike CD8 responses marked VDJdb matching, which missed private and CD4 specificities.

This clonotype was seen only a few times. Antigen: not known. The germline V gene encodes CDR1 MNHEY and CDR2 SMNVEV (reference sequence). Trimming stripped 5 bases from V and 5 bases from J, with 12 bases between. This CDR3 has 13 residues. The specimen was whole blood. The receptor was derived from an adult who was a healthcare worker with PCR-confirmed SARS-CoV-2 infection or an uninfected control (not recorded which). J is TRBJ2-5 and V is TRBV27; D gene unclear. CDR3 protein: CASSPTARETQYF. The CDR3 DNA is TGTGCCAGCAGTCCGACCGCCAGGGAGACCCAGTACTTC.